This T cell receptor (beta chain) was sequenced during a study of T cell responses to AZD1222 COVID-19 vaccine. Notes on the study in general: Close to half of all spike-specific TCRs reportedly target regions of the variants that are unmutated. Vaccine-related CD4 TCRs covered spike, predominating at 160-218 and 743-854. Females outnumbered males among donors, who were mostly white British; clonal diversity was possibly underestimated. Spike-specific TCR breadth and depth grew following two AZD1222 doses.

V trimming: 5 bases; J trimming: 1 base; junction bases outside the gene matches: 13. The CDR3 runs to 17 residues. The germline V gene encodes CDR1 ENHRY and CDR2 SYGVKD. Data came from immunoSEQ multiplex PCR; TCRdb stores just in-frame clones and leaves some out. The table records about 110,000 clones, about 90% of them present only once. About this clone: Antigen specificity is unknown.

This receptor was taken from an adult who received the AZD1222 COVID-19 vaccine. V gene TRBV10-3 combines with J gene TRBJ1-1, with 7 bases matching TRBD1. The specimen was peripheral blood, collected 28 days after the second AZD1222 dose. The CDR3 coding sequence is TGTGCCATCAGTTTCGGGGGATTGGGGACAGCGAACACTGAAGCTTTCTTT. Its translation: CAISFGGLGTANTEAFF.